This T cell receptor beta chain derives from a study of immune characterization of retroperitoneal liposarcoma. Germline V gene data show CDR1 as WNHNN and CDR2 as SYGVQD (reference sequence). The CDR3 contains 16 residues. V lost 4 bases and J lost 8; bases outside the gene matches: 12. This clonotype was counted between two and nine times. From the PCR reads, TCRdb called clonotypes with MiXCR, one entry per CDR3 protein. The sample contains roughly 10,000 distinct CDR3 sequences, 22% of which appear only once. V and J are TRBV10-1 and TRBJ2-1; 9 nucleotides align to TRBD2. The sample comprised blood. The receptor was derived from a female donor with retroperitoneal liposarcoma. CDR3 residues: CASSAPAGSGSDEQFF. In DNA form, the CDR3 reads TGCGCCAGCAGTGCCCCCGCAGGTAGCGGGAGCGATGAGCAGTTCTTC.